The clone carrying this TCR beta chain was picked up a small number of times. Its antigen is not known. The sample belongs to a study of T-cell memory formation after mild COVID-19. Study-level background: Clusters of TCRs were largely donor specific.

Deletions cut 0 bases from V and 6 bases from J, with 9 bases between. Germline CDR1 DFQATT, CDR2 SNEGSKA (reference sequence). The CDR3 loop spans 12 amino acids. TCRdb ran MiXCR on the 5' RACE reads and lists one entry per CDR3 protein. The sample has tens of thousands of distinct CDR3 sequences, roughly 25% seen once. General study results and limits: SARS-CoV-2 specificity of second-wave clones peaking day 37 was unconfirmed. CD4+ contracting clones were mainly CM and EM; CD8+ ones, EMRA.

Sequenced sample: PBMCs or a T cell subset sorted from them (not recorded which). The clonotype originates from a young man who had mild COVID-19 (a few samples of this study predate the infection). Cell type and time point are not known. The chain is built from TRBV20-1 and TRBJ2-7; D may be TRBD1 (5 bases). The CDR3 loop reads CSARDGHPEQYF. In DNA, the CDR3 is TGCAGTGCTAGAGACGGACATCCCGAGCAGTACTTC.